Following are 15 T cell receptor beta chains from one sample sequenced in a study of blood T cells in healthy people across ages. The second PCR ran about 7 to 12 cycles with a sample-barcoded 5' primer and J-beta primers. MiXCR, run by TCRdb on the 5' RACE reads, gives a single entry per CDR3 protein. The sample lists fewer than 2,000,000 distinct CDR3 sequences; more than 35% were seen once. Source material: blood. These receptor sequences come from a human donor in good health.

This clonotype was counted between two and nine times. This chain joins TRBV12-3 or TRBV12-4 and TRBJ2-3, with D hard to call. This CDR3 has 14 residues. Trimming shortened V by 6 bases and J by 5 bases, and 15 bases separated the two germline ends. The CDR3 DNA reads TGTGCCAGCAGCCGTCGGTTGGACCGAGATACGCAGTATTTT. As protein: CASSRRLDRDTQYF.

V gene TRBV3-1 combines with J gene TRBJ1-1, with D unclear. Germline V CDR1 and CDR2: LGHDT, YNNKEL (reference sequence). V was trimmed by 2 bases and J by 0 bases, leaving 10 bases between them. This CDR3 comprises 15 residues. CDR3 residues: CASSQSWNLNTEAFF. The CDR3 nucleotides read TGTGCCAGCAGCCAATCATGGAACCTGAACACTGAAGCTTTCTTT.

This clonotype appeared many times. The chain carries TRBV7-2 and TRBJ2-5; tentative D call: TRBD2 (6 bases). Trimming pared 8 bases from V and 1 base from J, leaving 14 bases between. The CDR3 spans 14 residues. The germline V gene encodes CDR1 SGHTA and CDR2 FQGNSA. The CDR3: CASGYGGTQETQYF. The CDR3 bases are TGTGCCAGCGGCTACGGCGGGACCCAAGAGACCCAGTACTTC. Using reference TRBV7-2 and TRBJ2-5 for the parts outside the CDR3, the full variable domain is GAGVSQSPSNKVTEKGKDVELRCDPISGHTALYWYRQSLGQGLEFLIYFQGNSAPDKSGLPSDRFSAERTGGSVSTLTIQRTQQEDSAVYLCASGYGGTQETQYFGPGTRLLVL.

This clonotype appeared a few times. The chain links TRBV20-1 to TRBJ2-5; D not certain. CDR3 length equals 14 residues. V shed 5 bases and J shed 4 bases, with 17 bases lying between them. Per the germline V gene, CDR1 is DFQATT and CDR2 is SNEGSKA (reference sequence). In DNA form, the CDR3 reads TGCAGTGCTTCCCCTCGGACCGCCGGAGAGACCCAGTACTTC. Translating it yields CSASPRTAGETQYF.

A word on this clonotype: This sequence may be a read error, since a much larger clone differs from it by one base. The V and J genes are TRBV29-1 and TRBJ2-3; 7 bases fit TRBD2. After removal of 4 bases from V and 2 bases from J, the junction contained 6 bases not matched to a gene. The CDR3 is made up of 14 amino acids. Germline V gene data show CDR1 as SQVTM and CDR2 as ANQGSEA. The CDR3 loop reads CSVVRGVDTDTQYF. CDR3 sequence (DNA): TGCAGCGTTGTACGGGGGGTCGACACAGATACGCAGTATTTT.

About this clonotype: A junction boundary mismatches the germline segment, possibly from a read error. This sequence joins TRBV7-2 and TRBJ1-5; a possible D gene is TRBD1 (6 bases). The CDR3 length is 14 residues. The germline V gene encodes CDR1 SGHTA and CDR2 FQGNSA. This chain's CDR3 is CAGSYRQADQPQHF. The DNA of the CDR3 is TGTGCCGGCAGCTATAGACAGGCTGATCAGCCCCAGCATTTT.

The table lists this clonotype with a few counts. CDR3 nucleotide sequence: TGTGCCAGCAGTACCGTAACTAATGAAAAACTGTTTTTT. Translation gives CASSTVTNEKLFF. The V call is TRBV12-3 or TRBV12-4, the J call TRBJ1-4; D gene unclear. There are 13 residues in the CDR3. V lost 5 bases and J 1 base, leaving 5 bases between the germline ends.

The gene calls are TRBV2 and TRBJ1-1, with D unresolved. The V and J ends lost 11 bases and 1 base respectively, with 11 bases between them. Germline loops: CDR1 SNHLY, CDR2 FYNNEI. This CDR3 comprises 12 residues. The CDR3 reads CAGTDKNTEAFF. In DNA, the CDR3 is TGTGCCGGCACAGACAAGAACACTGAAGCTTTCTTT.

As DNA, the CDR3 is TGTGCCAGCAGCGTAGGAGAAGGAATAGGAGTTGATACGCAGTATTTT. This sequence encodes CASSVGEGIGVDTQYF. The V and J genes are TRBV9 and TRBJ2-3; D not certain. Trimming took off 0 bases at V and 6 bases at J, with 17 bases between the two ends. The germline gives CDR1 SGDLS, CDR2 YYNGEE. The CDR3 consists of 16 residues. Combining the CDR3 with reference TRBV9 and TRBJ2-3 gives the whole variable domain DSGVTQTPKHLITATGQRVTLRCSPRSGDLSVYWYQQSLDQGLQFLIQYYNGEERAKGNILERFSAQQFPDLHSELNLSSLELGDSALYFCASSVGEGIGVDTQYFGPGTRLTVL.

With respect to this clonotype: One junction end does not reproduce the germline sequence, and a read error may be involved. The J gene is TRBJ2-7, the V gene TRBV7-6, with D perhaps assigned TRBD1 or TRBD2 (5 bases each). This CDR3 is 14 amino acids long. CDR1 is SGHVS and CDR2 is FNYEAQ in the germline V gene. The CDR3 nucleotides are TGTGCCAGCAGCTCTGGGACGGATTCCTACGAGCAGGACTTC. Its translation: CASSSGTDSYEQDF.

The rearrangement uses TRBV5-6 and TRBJ2-5; TRBD2 matches 13 bases. Germline V gene sequence: CDR1 SGHDT, CDR2 YYEEEE. The CDR3 runs to 16 residues. Losses at the gene ends were 4 bases for V and 4 bases for J; bases not matched to a gene: 7. Here the CDR3 DNA reads TGTGCCAGCAGCATTACTAGCGGGGGGGCCCCAGAGACCCAGTACTTC. Its translation is CASSITSGGAPETQYF. The entire variable domain, with the rest obtained from reference TRBV5-6 and TRBJ2-5, is as follows: DAGVTQSPTHLIKTRGQQVTLRCSPKSGHDTVSWYQQALGQGPQFIFQYYEEEERQRGNFPDRFSGHQFPNYSSELNVNALLLGDSALYLCASSITSGGAPETQYFGPGTRLLVL.

V is TRBV20-1 and J is TRBJ1-2; D call uncertain. V was shortened by 5 bases and J by 7 bases, with 17 bases between the two germline ends. Germline CDR1 DFQATT, CDR2 SNEGSKA (reference sequence). The CDR3 has 13 residues. The chain's CDR3 is CSALDGESSGYTF. The CDR3 DNA reads TGCAGTGCTCTAGACGGAGAGTCTAGTGGCTACACCTTC.

This clonotype appeared a few times. This chain joins TRBV7-2 and TRBJ1-6, with D uncertain. Trimming removed 2 bases at V and 0 bases at J, with 5 bases between. The CDR3 has 15 residues. Germline lookup yields CDR1 SGHTA and CDR2 FQGNSA. The CDR3 nucleotides read TGTGCCAGCAGCTTACAGAGCTCCTATAATTCACCCCTCCACTTT. It codes for CASSLQSSYNSPLHF.

This chain joins TRBV20-1 and TRBJ2-3; D is perhaps TRBD1 (5 bases). Germline CDR1 DFQATT, CDR2 SNEGSKA (reference sequence). V was trimmed by 2 bases and J by 2 bases, leaving 14 bases between them. The CDR3 has 15 amino acids. The CDR3 spells CSARIPRTSTDTQYF. The CDR3 bases are TGCAGTGCTAGAATTCCGAGGACATCCACAGATACGCAGTATTTT.

The chain carries TRBV3-1 and TRBJ2-7; 7 bases are shared with TRBD2. Germline V gene lookup returns CDR1 LGHDT and CDR2 YNNKEL (reference sequence). The CDR3 covers 16 residues. Trimming at V came to 7 bases and at J to 2 bases, leaving 14 bases not matched to a gene. Here the CDR3 DNA reads TGTGCCAGCACCACCCGGATTTCTAGCGGCGCCTACGAGCAGTACTTC. This gives the protein CASTTRISSGAYEQYF.